Detailed here is one TCR beta chain. Its antigen is undetermined. This CDR3 comprises 15 residues. V shed 2 bases, J shed 3 bases, and the junction held 5 bases outside the gene matches. The V gene's germline CDR1 is SGHVS and CDR2 FNYEAQ. This sample was taken from a study of radiotherapy plus CTLA-4 blockade in lung cancer. Broader study findings: Clones derived from tumor TCRs expanded in blood after radiotherapy plus ipilimumab.

Measured with immunoSEQ multiplex PCR; TCRdb has only the in-frame clones, and not every one. The table shows 25,000 to 35,000 clones, with around three quarters occurring only once. Treatment of patients with chemo-refractory metastatic non-small-cell lung cancer consisted of focal radiation plus CTLA-4 blockade with ipilimumab. V gene TRBV7-6 combines with J gene TRBJ1-2; TRBD1 matches 8 bases. This TCR derives from a human donor with non-small cell lung cancer that progressed on radiotherapy plus ipilimumab. The starting material was peripheral blood, obtained from a patient treated with radiotherapy plus ipilimumab. In nucleotides, the CDR3 is TGTGCCAGCAGCTTAATAGCAGGGGGCGACTATGGCTACACCTTC. It specifies CASSLIAGGDYGYTF.